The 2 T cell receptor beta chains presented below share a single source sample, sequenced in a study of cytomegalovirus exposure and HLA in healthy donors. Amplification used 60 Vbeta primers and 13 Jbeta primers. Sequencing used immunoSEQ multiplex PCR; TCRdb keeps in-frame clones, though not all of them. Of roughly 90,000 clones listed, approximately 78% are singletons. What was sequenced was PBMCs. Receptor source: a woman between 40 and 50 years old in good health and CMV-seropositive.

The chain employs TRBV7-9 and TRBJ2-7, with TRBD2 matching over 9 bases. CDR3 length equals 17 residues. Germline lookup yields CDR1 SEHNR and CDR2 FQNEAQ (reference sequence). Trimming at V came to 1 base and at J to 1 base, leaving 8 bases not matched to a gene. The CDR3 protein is CASSLEGSGRGSYEQYF. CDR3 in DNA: TGTGCCAGCAGCTTAGAGGGTAGCGGGAGAGGGTCCTACGAGCAGTACTTC.

The CDR3 reads CASSQEPLATPSYEQYF. CDR3 DNA: TGCGCCAGCAGCCAAGAACCGTTAGCGACACCCTCCTACGAGCAGTACTTC. The chain has TRBV4-3 and TRBJ2-7; D is possibly TRBD2 (5 bases). V lost 0 bases and J 0 bases, leaving 15 bases between the germline ends. Germline assignment: CDR1 LGHNA and CDR2 YSLEER. The CDR3 totals 17 residues.